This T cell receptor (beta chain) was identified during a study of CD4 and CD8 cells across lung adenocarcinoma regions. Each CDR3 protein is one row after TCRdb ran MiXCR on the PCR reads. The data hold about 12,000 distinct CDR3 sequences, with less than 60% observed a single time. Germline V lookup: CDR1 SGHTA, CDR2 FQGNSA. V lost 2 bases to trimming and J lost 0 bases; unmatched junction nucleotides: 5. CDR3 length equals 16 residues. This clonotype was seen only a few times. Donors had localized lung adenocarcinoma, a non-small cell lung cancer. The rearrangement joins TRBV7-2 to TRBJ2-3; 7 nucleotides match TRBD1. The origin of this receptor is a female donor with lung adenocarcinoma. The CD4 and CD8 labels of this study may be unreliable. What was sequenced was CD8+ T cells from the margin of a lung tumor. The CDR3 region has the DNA TGTGCCAGCAGCTTATCAGGGACAGCTAGCACAGATACGCAGTATTTT. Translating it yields CASSLSGTASTDTQYF. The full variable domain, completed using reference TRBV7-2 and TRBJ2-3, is GAGVSQSPSNKVTEKGKDVELRCDPISGHTALYWYRQSLGQGLEFLIYFQGNSAPDKSGLPSDRFSAERTGGSVSTLTIQRTQQEDSAVYLCASSLSGTASTDTQYFGPGTRLTVL.